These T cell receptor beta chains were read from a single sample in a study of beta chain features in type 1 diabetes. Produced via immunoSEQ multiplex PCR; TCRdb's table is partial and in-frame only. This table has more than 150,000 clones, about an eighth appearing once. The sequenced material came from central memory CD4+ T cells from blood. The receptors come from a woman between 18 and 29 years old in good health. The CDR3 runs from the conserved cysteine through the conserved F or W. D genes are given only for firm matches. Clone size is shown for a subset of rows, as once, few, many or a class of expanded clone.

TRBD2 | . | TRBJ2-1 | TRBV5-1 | TGCGCCAGCACTAGGGAGGGTCTATACGAGCAGTTCTTC | CASTREGLYEQFF
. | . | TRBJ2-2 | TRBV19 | TGTGCCAGTAGTATAGAGACTGCAAACACCGGGGAGCTGTTTTTT | CASSIETANTGELFF
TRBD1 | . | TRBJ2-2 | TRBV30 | TGTGCCTGGAGTAAGGGACAGGACACCGGGGAGCTGTTTTTT | CAWSKGQDTGELFF
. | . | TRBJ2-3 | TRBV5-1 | TGCGCCAGCAGCTTTGGGGGCGGATTCACAGATACGCAGTATTTT | CASSFGGGFTDTQYF
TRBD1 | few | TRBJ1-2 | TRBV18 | TGTGCCAGCTCACCTACAGGGGTGGAAGGCTACACCTTC | CASSPTGVEGYTF
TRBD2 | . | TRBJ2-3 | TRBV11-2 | TGTGCCAGCAGCTTAGGGAGCGGGGGAGATACGCAGTATTTT | CASSLGSGGDTQYF
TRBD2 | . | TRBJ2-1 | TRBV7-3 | TGTGCCAGCAGTACTAGCGGGAGTTATGAGCAGTTCTTC | CASSTSGSYEQFF
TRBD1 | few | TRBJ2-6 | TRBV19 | TGTGCCAGCTTTACAGGGGGCAGTCGTGGGGCCAACGTCCTGACTTTC | CASFTGGSRGANVLTF
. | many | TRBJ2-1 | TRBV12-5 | TGTGCTAGTGGTTTGGGAGCCTCCTACAATGAGCAGTTCTTC | CASGLGASYNEQFF
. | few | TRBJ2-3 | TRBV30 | TGTGCCTGGAGTGGGCGGGGGCCTCCAGATACGCAGTATTTT | CAWSGRGPPDTQYF
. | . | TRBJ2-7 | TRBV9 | TGTGCCAGCAGCTCTCCCGACAGTTACAACTCCTACGAGCAGTACTTC | CASSSPDSYNSYEQYF
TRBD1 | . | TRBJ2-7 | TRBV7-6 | TGTGCCAGCAGCCTCTTGACAGGGGAACTAGTCTCCGAGCAGTACTTC | CASSLLTGELVSEQYF
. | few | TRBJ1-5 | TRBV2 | TGTGCCAGCAGTGAATGGGACACTCTTTATCAGCCCCAGCATTTT | CASSEWDTLYQPQHF
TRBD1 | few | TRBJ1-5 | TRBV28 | TGTGCCAGCAGTTTACGACAGGGGGTTTCTAATCAGCCCCAGCATTTT | CASSLRQGVSNQPQHF
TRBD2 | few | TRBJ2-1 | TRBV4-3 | TGCGCCAGCAGCCAAGTTCGCGGGAGTGAGGCGGGTGAGCAGTTCTTC | CASSQVRGSEAGEQFF
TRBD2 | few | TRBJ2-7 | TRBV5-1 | TGCGCCAGCAGATCCCTAGCGGGAGAGAGCTCCTACGAGCAGTACTTC | CASRSLAGESSYEQYF
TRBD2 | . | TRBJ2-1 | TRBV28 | TGTGCCAGCAGTTCGGCGGGACTAGCGGGAGTAGGGCCTTACAATGAGCAGTTCTTC | CASSSAGLAGVGPYNEQFF
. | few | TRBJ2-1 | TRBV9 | TGTGCCAGCAGCGCCTCCGGCGGAGGACCTTTCTTC | CASSASGGGPFF
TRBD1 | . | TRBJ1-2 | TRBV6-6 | TGTGCCAGCAGTACTCGGGACAGGGGGCTCGGCTACACCTTC | CASSTRDRGLGYTF
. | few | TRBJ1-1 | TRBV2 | TGTGCCAGCACCGGAGGGGAACCGGGACCGGCGAAATCGAACACTGAAGCTTTCTTT | CASTGGEPGPAKSNTEAFF
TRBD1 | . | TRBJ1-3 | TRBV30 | TGTGCCTGGAGTAATTTCGGGACAGCTGGAAACACCATATATTTT | CAWSNFGTAGNTIYF
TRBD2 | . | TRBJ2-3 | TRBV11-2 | TGTGCCAGCAGCTCCTCAGCGGGAGTCAGAGATACGCAGTATTTT | CASSSSAGVRDTQYF
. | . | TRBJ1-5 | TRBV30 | TGTGCCTGGAGCGCCAGGGGTCAGCAGCCCCAGCATTTT | CAWSARGQQPQHF
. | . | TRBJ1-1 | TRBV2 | TGTGCCAGCAGTGAAGAGAGGGAGAGGCCTCGGGCCTTT | CASSEERERPRAF
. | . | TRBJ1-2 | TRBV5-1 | TGCGCCAGCAGCGTCTCTACAGGGCACGTGGGAGGCTACACCTTC | CASSVSTGHVGGYTF
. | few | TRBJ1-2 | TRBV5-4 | TGTGCCAGCAGCTTGGAGCAACTTCGCGGCTATGGCTACACCTTC | CASSLEQLRGYGYTF
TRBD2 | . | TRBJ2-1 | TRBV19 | TGTGCCAGTAGCGTTCCGCAGACTAGCGGGGAGCAGTTCTTC | CASSVPQTSGEQFF
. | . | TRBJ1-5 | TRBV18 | TGTGCCAGCTCACTTTCAGGGGCGGGTCAGCCCCAGCATTTT | CASSLSGAGQPQHF
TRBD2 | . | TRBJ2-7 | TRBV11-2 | TGTGCCAGCAGTACGACTAGCGGGAGGGCCCGTGAGTACTTC | CASSTTSGRAREYF
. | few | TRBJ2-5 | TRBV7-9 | TGTGCCAGCAGCTTCAGGGCCCAAGAGACCCAGTACTTC | CASSFRAQETQYF
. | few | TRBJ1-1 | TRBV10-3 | TGTGCCATCAGTGAAGGAGATGTACGCACTGAAGCTTTCTTT | CAISEGDVRTEAFF
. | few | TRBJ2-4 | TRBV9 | TGTGCCAGCAGCGTAGCTGAATGGGGGCGGGAGTATTTC | CASSVAEWGREYF
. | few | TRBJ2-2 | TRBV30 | TGTGCCTGGAGTGGCGGCGGGGAGCTGTTTTTT | CAWSGGGELFF
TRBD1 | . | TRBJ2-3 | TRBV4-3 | TGCGCCAGCAGCCTGGGACAGGGGAGCACAGATACGCAGTATTTT | CASSLGQGSTDTQYF
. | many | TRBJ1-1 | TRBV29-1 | TGCAGCGTAAAGGGAGAGAACACTGAAGCTTTCTTT | CSVKGENTEAFF
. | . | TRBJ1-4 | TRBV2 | TGTGCCAGCAGTGAGCAGGTTGAAAAACTGTTTTTT | CASSEQVEKLFF
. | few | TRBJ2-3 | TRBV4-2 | TGTGCCAGCAGCCACGATGTGGGGCGGAGTCACACAGATACGCAGTATTTT | CASSHDVGRSHTDTQYF
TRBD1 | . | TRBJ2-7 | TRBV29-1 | TGCAGCGTTCCGGGACAGGGCACCCACGAGCAGTACTTC | CSVPGQGTHEQYF
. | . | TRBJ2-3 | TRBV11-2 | TGTGCCAGCAGCTTAGGGGGACTCGGTACGCAGTATTTT | CASSLGGLGTQYF
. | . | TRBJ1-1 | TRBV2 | TGTGCCAGCAGTCGTAGTACAGGGCGGACTGAAGCTTTCTTT | CASSRSTGRTEAFF
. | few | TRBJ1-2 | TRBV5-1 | TGCGCCAGCAGCTTAGCAGGGGACTATGGCTACACCTTC | CASSLAGDYGYTF
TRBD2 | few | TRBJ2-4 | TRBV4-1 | TGCGCCAGCAGCCATGGGGTGGCGGGAGGGTTTGCCAAAAACATTCAGTACTTC | CASSHGVAGGFAKNIQYF
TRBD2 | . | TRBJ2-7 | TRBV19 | TGTGCCAGTAGTACACTAGCGGGAGTCTCCTACGAGCAGTACTTC | CASSTLAGVSYEQYF
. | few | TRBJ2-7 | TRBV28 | TGTGCCAGCAGTTCGAGATACGAGCAGTACTTC | CASSSRYEQYF
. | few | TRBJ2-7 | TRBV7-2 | TGTGCCAGCAGCCTCAGTAACTACGAGCAGTACTTC | CASSLSNYEQYF
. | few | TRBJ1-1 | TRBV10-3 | TGTGCCATCAGTGGGGGCAAGAACACTGAAGCTTTCTTT | CAISGGKNTEAFF
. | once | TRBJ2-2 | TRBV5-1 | TGCGCCAGCAGCTCCTCTAGCGCGAACACCGGGGAGCTGTTTTTT | CASSSSSANTGELFF
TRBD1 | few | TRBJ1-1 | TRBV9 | TGTGCCAGCAGCGTATATGGACAGGGGAACACTGAAGCTTTCTTT | CASSVYGQGNTEAFF
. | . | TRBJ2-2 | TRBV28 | TGTGCCACCCTCCGGGTATGGGCAGGGGCGAATCCCACCGGGGAGCTGTTTTTT | CATLRVWAGANPTGELFF
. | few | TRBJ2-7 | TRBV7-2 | TGTGCCAGCAGCTTAGTTCAGGTCCACGAGCAGTACTTC | CASSLVQVHEQYF
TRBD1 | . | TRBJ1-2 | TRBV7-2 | TGTGCCAGCAGCCCCGACAGGGTCTATGGCTACACCTTC | CASSPDRVYGYTF
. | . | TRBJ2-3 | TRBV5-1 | TGCGCCAGCAGCTTGGCCGGAGAAGATACGCAGTATTTT | CASSLAGEDTQYF
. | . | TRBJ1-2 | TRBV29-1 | TGCAGCGTTGGGGGGGAACAAAACTATGGCTACACCTTC | CSVGGEQNYGYTF
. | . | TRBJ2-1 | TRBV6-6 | TGTGCCAGCAGTTACGGCTCTAGTGAGTTCTTC | CASSYGSSEFF
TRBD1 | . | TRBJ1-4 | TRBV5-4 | TGTGCCAGCAGCACCGGGACAGGGACTGAAAAACTGTTTTTT | CASSTGTGTEKLFF
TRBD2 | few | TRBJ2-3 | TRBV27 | TGTGCCAGCAGGAGCGGGAACACAGATACGCAGTATTTT | CASRSGNTDTQYF
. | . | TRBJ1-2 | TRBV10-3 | TGTGCCATCATGGTTGGGGGCGAGGGCTATGGCTACACCTTC | CAIMVGGEGYGYTF
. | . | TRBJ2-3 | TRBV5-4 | TGTGCCAGCAGCTTGGGGAGGGGCCCCACAGATACGCAGTATTTT | CASSLGRGPTDTQYF
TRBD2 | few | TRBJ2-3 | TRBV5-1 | TGCGCCAGCAGCCAAGATCGGCCGGGAGGAGGAGATACGCAGTATTTT | CASSQDRPGGGDTQYF